Presented here are 13 T cell receptor beta chains from one specimen sequenced in a study of T cell responses to AZD1222 COVID-19 vaccine. Sequencing was performed with immunoSEQ multiplex PCR; in TCRdb, only in-frame clones are kept and a portion is missing. The sample includes around 170,000 clones, around 90% seen only once; the top ten take around 4%. The specimen was peripheral blood, collected on day 0 of AZD1222 vaccination. These receptors all stem from an adult in good health.

The chain carries TRBV10-3 and TRBJ2-7, with D uncertain. The CDR3 contains 12 residues. The germline gives CDR1 ENHRY, CDR2 SYGVKD. The germline V and J ends were trimmed by 2 bases and 3 bases, with 5 bases remaining between them. CDR3 nucleotide sequence: TGTGCCATCAGTGAGGTTGGCTACGAGCAGTACTTC. This encodes CAISEVGYEQYF.

The chain is built from TRBV7-2 and TRBJ2-6; maybe TRBD1 (5 bases). This CDR3 is built from 16 residues. Trimming removed 0 bases from V and 4 bases from J, with 10 bases in between. The germline V gene encodes CDR1 SGHTA and CDR2 FQGNSA. In DNA, the CDR3 is TGTGCCAGCAGCTTAGCGCCAGGGCCAGGGGCCAACGTCCTGACTTTC. Encoded protein: CASSLAPGPGANVLTF.

This clone was detected a few times. The J gene is TRBJ2-7, the V gene TRBV7-2; 8 nucleotides match TRBD1. The junction had 8 bases not matched to a gene; V was cut back by 3 bases and J by 1 base. CDR1 is SGHTA and CDR2 is FQGNSA in the germline V gene. This CDR3 is 16 amino acids long. The CDR3 bases are TGTGCCAGCAGCTTCCAGCCGGGACAGGTGTCCTACGAGCAGTACTTC. This gives the protein CASSFQPGQVSYEQYF.

The chain employs TRBV6-6 and TRBJ1-3, with D possibly being TRBD1 (5 bases). The CDR3 loop spans 14 amino acids. Trimming cost V 6 bases and J 3 bases, with 12 bases left between them. The germline gives CDR1 MNHNY, CDR2 SVGAGI (reference sequence). The CDR3 DNA sequence: TGTGCCAGCAGGGGACGATCAAGTGGAAACACCATATATTTT. Translating gives CASRGRSSGNTIYF.

The chain is built from TRBV12-3 or TRBV12-4 and TRBJ1-1; D gene uncertain. This CDR3 has 13 amino acids. The V end was cut by 6 bases, the J end by 2 bases, with 10 bases between. The CDR3 DNA reads TGTGCCAGCAGATCCACCACAAACACTGAAGCTTTCTTT. This codes for CASRSTTNTEAFF.

This clone was seen a handful of times. V usage is TRBV29-1 and J usage is TRBJ1-1; D gene unclear. V lost 7 bases to trimming and J lost 1 base, with 4 bases between them. The CDR3 has 10 residues. Germline V gene sequence: CDR1 SQVTM, CDR2 ANQGSEA. CDR3 sequence reads: CSGENTEAFF. The CDR3 nucleotides read TGCAGCGGAGAGAACACTGAAGCTTTCTTT. The complete variable domain, with remaining parts taken from reference TRBV29-1 and TRBJ1-1, reads SAVISQKPSRDICQRGTSLTIQCQVDSQVTMMFWYRQQPGQSLTLIATANQGSEATYESGFVIDKFPISRPNLTFSTLTVSNMSPEDSSIYLCSGENTEAFFGQGTRLTVV.

The V gene is TRBV6-2 or TRBV6-3, the J gene TRBJ1-5, with TRBD1 matching over 7 bases. The CDR3 has 15 amino acids. Germline V gene data show CDR1 as MNHEY and CDR2 as SVGEGT. V lost 5 bases, J lost 4 bases, and 8 bases stayed unmatched. The CDR3 DNA reads TGTGCCAGCAGTATACTCCGGGACAGAAATCAGCCCCAGCATTTT. Protein sequence: CASSILRDRNQPQHF.

J is TRBJ2-5 and V is TRBV7-2; TRBD2 aligns across 8 bases. The germline V gene has CDR1 SGHTA and CDR2 FQGNSA. Trimming took 7 bases from V and 2 from J; bases not matched to a gene: 9. This CDR3 has 15 amino acids. The DNA for the CDR3 is TGTGCCAGCATCCGGGGCGGGAGGACTCAAGAGACCCAGTACTTC. Translating gives CASIRGGRTQETQYF.

The rearrangement uses TRBV5-4 and TRBJ2-7; no clear D. The CDR3 consists of 13 residues. Trimming shortened V by 0 bases and J by 4 bases, and 8 bases separated the two germline ends. Germline-derived CDR1 and CDR2 are SGHNT and YYREEE (reference sequence). The CDR3 loop is CASSLEQRYEQYF. The CDR3 nucleotides are TGTGCCAGCAGCTTGGAGCAAAGGTACGAGCAGTACTTC.

V usage is TRBV5-1 and J usage is TRBJ1-1; no reliable D call. Trimming stripped 0 bases from V and 0 bases from J, with 12 bases between. This CDR3 contains 16 residues. Germline V gene lookup returns CDR1 SGHRS and CDR2 YFSETQ. The CDR3 loop reads CASSLASLTMNTEAFF. In nucleotides, the CDR3 is TGCGCCAGCAGCTTGGCCAGCCTAACTATGAACACTGAAGCTTTCTTT.

This clone was recorded only once. The J gene is TRBJ1-5, the V gene TRBV6-2 or TRBV6-3; D ambiguous. From germline, CDR1 is MNHEY and CDR2 SVGEGT. V lost 2 bases, J lost 5 bases, and 16 bases lay in between. This CDR3 is built from 16 residues. In nucleotides, the CDR3 is TGTGCCAGCAGTTACAGAAAGGGCGGGTTTTATCAGCCCCAGCATTTT. Its translation is CASSYRKGGFYQPQHF.

The chain is built from TRBV11-2 and TRBJ2-5; 10 bases are shared with TRBD1. The CDR3 runs to 14 residues. V dropped 3 bases and J dropped 5; count of bases not matched to a gene: 3. Looked up from germline, CDR1 is SGHAT and CDR2 is FQNNGV. For the CDR3, the DNA is TGTGCCAGCAGCTTGGGACAGGGGTGGGAGACCCAGTACTTC. Translation: CASSLGQGWETQYF.

The chain uses TRBV28 and TRBJ2-7, with 9 positions matching TRBD1. The germline CDR1 and CDR2 sequences are MDHEN and SYDVKM. CDR3 length: 13 amino acids. V lost 7 bases and J lost 7; bases outside the gene matches: 8. The CDR3 is CASNLGTGREQYF. In DNA form, the CDR3 reads TGTGCCAGCAACCTAGGGACAGGGCGGGAGCAGTACTTC.